This entry concerns a single T cell receptor beta chain. Its antigen is unknown. CD4+ cells of the naive, central memory, regulatory and stem cell-like memory types were sorted via CD45RO/CCR7/CD25/CD127/CD95/CD27. These data are taken from a study of beta chain features in type 1 diabetes. Study-level findings and limits: VDJ junctions from type 1 diabetes patients carried fewer insertions and larger deletions.

cDNA synthesis used the whole RNA isolate, giving expressed TCRB sequences. Only in-frame clones appear in the TCRdb table, and some are missing; sequencing was by immunoSEQ multiplex PCR. The sample lists over 15,000 clones; about 50% were seen once. This CDR3 comprises 14 residues. Sequenced: stem cell memory CD4+ T cells from blood. This chain joins TRBV21-1 and TRBJ2-1; the D call in the table, TRBD1, was not verified against the DNA. TRBV21-1 is noted as a pseudogene. The TCR originated in a man younger than 35 in good health. CDR3 in amino acids: CASSNPDRGVEQFF. The CDR3 DNA reads as TGTGCCAGCAGCAATCCCGACAGGGGGGTTGAGCAGTTCTTC.